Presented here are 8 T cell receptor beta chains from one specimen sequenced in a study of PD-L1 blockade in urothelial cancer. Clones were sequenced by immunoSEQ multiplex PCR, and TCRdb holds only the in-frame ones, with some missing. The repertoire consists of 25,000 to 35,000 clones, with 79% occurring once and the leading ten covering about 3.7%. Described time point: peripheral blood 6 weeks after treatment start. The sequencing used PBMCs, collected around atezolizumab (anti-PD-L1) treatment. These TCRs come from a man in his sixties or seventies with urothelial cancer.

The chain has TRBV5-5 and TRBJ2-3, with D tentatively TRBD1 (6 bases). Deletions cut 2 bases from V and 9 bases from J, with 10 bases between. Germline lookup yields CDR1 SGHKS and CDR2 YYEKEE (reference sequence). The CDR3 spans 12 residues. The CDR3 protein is CASSFDRITQYF. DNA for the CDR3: TGTGCCAGCAGCTTCGACAGGATCACGCAGTATTTT.

In DNA, the CDR3 is TGCAGCGTTGAACGCGCAGATACGCAGTATTTT. Translating gives CSVERADTQYF. The chain uses TRBV29-1 and TRBJ2-3; D unresolved. The germline V gene encodes CDR1 SQVTM and CDR2 ANQGSEA. This CDR3 comprises 11 residues. Between the trimmed V and J ends, which lost 2 bases and 4 bases, there was a span of 4 bases.

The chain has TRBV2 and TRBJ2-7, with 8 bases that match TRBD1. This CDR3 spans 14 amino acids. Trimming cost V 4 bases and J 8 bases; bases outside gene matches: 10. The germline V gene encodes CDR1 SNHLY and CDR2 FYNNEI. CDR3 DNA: TGTGCCAGCAGTGGGGTCCGGACAGGGCCCAAGCAGTACTTC. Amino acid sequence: CASSGVRTGPKQYF.

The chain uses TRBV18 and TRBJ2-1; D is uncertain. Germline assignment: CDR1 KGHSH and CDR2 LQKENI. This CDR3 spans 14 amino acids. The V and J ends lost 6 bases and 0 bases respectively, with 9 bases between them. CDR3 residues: CASSPPSSYNEQFF. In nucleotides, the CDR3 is TGTGCCAGCTCCCCCCCGAGCTCCTACAATGAGCAGTTCTTC.

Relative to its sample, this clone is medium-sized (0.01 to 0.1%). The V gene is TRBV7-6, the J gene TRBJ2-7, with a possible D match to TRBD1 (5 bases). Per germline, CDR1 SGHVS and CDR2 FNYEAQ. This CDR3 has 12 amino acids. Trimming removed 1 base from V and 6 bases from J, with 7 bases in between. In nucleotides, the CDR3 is TGTGCCAGCAGCTTAGATAGGGGCGAGCAGTACTTC. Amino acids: CASSLDRGEQYF. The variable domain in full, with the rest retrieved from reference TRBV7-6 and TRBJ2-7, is GAGVSQSPRYKVTKRGQDVALRCDPISGHVSLYWYRQALGQGPEFLTYFNYEAQQDKSGLPNDRFSAERPEGSISTLTIQRTEQRDSAMYRCASSLDRGEQYFGPGTRLTVT.

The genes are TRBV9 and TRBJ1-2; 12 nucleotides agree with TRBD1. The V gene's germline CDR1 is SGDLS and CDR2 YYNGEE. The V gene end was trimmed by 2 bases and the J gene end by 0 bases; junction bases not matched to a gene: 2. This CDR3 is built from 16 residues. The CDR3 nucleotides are TGTGCCAGCAGCGTGGGACAGGGGGCGTCTAACTATGGCTACACCTTC. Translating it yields CASSVGQGASNYGYTF.

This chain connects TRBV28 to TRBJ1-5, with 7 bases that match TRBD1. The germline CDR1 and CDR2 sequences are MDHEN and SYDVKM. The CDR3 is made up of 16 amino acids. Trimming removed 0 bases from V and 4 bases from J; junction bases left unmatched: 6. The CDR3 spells CASSLWERGRNQPQHF. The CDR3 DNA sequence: TGTGCCAGCAGTTTATGGGAAAGGGGGCGGAATCAGCCCCAGCATTTT.

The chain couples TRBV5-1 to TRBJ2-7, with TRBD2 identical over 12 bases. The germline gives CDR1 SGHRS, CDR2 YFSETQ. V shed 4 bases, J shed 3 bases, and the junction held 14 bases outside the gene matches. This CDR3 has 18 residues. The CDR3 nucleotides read TGCGCCAGCAGCGGACCGGGACTAGCGGGTGTGCCCCACTACGAGCAGTACTTC. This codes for CASSGPGLAGVPHYEQYF.